These 19 T cell receptor beta chains came from one sample sequenced in a study of blood T cells in healthy people across ages. Using a J-beta primer mix together with a sample-barcoded 5' primer, a second PCR was run for roughly 7 to 12 cycles. TCRdb independently ran MiXCR on the 5' RACE reads; one entry per CDR3 protein. The sample lists just over 800,000 distinct CDR3 sequences; around two thirds were seen once. The sample taken for sequencing was blood. The receptors were gathered from a man aged 25 to 40 in good health.

The CDR3 nucleotides are TGCAGCGTTGGGGAGGGACAGGGATCCTACGAGCAGTACTTC. Its translation: CSVGEGQGSYEQYF. The genes are TRBV29-1 and TRBJ2-7; 9 bases fit TRBD1. V dropped 4 bases and J dropped 1; count of bases not matched to a gene: 5. This CDR3 spans 14 amino acids. Looked up from germline, CDR1 is SQVTM and CDR2 is ANQGSEA.

The V and J genes are TRBV5-5 and TRBJ2-5, with 9 bases fitting TRBD1. The V gene end was trimmed by 4 bases and the J gene end by 5 bases; junction bases not matched to a gene: 9. The germline V gene has CDR1 SGHKS and CDR2 YYEKEE (reference sequence). This CDR3 has 15 residues. CDR3 sequence (DNA): TGTGCCAGCAGCCGAGGACAGGGGACTGCGGAGACCCAGTACTTC. Translation: CASSRGQGTAETQYF.

This clonotype appeared many times. The V gene is TRBV4-3, the J gene TRBJ1-6; 7 bases match TRBD1. CDR3 length equals 17 residues. CDR1 is LGHNA and CDR2 is YSLEER in the germline V gene. J gave up 7 bases and V 1 base, and 10 bases lay outside the gene matches. The CDR3, as DNA: TGCGCCAGCAGCCAAGGGGCAGGGGGGAGGAGAAATTCACCCCTCCACTTT. Translation: CASSQGAGGRRNSPLHF.

This clonotype has a handful of counts. The rearrangement links TRBV4-3 to TRBJ2-7, with D perhaps matching TRBD1 (5 bases). The length of the CDR3 is 17 residues. The germline V gene has CDR1 LGHNA and CDR2 YSLEER. V lost 0 bases and J lost 2, with 17 bases in between. CDR3 nucleotides: TGCGCCAGCAGCCAAGAGGGTCTGGCAGGGAAGGCCTACGAGCAGTACTTC. This gives the protein CASSQEGLAGKAYEQYF.

This clonotype was counted only a few times. The chain has TRBV6-1 and TRBJ1-2, with no clear D. V was cut by 0 bases and J by 8 bases, with 19 bases left in between. Germline CDR1 MNHNS, CDR2 SASEGT. The CDR3 totals 16 residues. CDR3 in amino acids: CASSEALQQSTKGYTF. In nucleotides, the CDR3 is TGTGCCAGCAGTGAAGCTTTGCAGCAGAGCACTAAGGGCTACACCTTC.

This chain connects TRBV5-1 to TRBJ1-2, with 8 nucleotides matching TRBD1. The CDR3 sequence is 14 residues long. The junction had 5 bases not matched to a gene; V was cut back by 4 bases and J by 3 bases. Per germline, CDR1 SGHRS and CDR2 YFSETQ. DNA for the CDR3: TGCGCCAGCAGCACGGGACAGGCGGACTATGGCTACACCTTC. It codes for CASSTGQADYGYTF.

This chain uses TRBV28 with TRBJ2-7; TRBD1 agrees at 8 bases. V shed 3 bases, J shed 1 base, and the junction held 5 bases outside the gene matches. Germline assignment: CDR1 MDHEN and CDR2 SYDVKM. This CDR3 contains 15 residues. CDR3 nucleotide sequence: TGTGCCAGCAGTTTTTCGGACAGGGTTTCCTACGAGCAGTACTTC. It yields the protein CASSFSDRVSYEQYF.

The V and J genes are TRBV15 and TRBJ1-5; tentatively, D is TRBD1 (5 bases). Germline CDR1 LNHNV, CDR2 YYDKDF (reference sequence). Deletions cut 0 bases from V and 6 bases from J, with 12 bases between. The CDR3 contains 15 residues. CDR3 DNA: TGTGCCACCAGCAGAGATTCAGGGAGGGTTCAGCCCCAGCATTTT. This encodes CATSRDSGRVQPQHF.

The gene calls are TRBV24-1 and TRBJ2-4; 9 bases fit TRBD2. J gave up 12 bases and V 0 bases, and 11 bases lay outside the gene matches. Germline V gene sequence: CDR1 KGHDR, CDR2 SFDVKD. The CDR3 sequence is 16 residues long. CDR3: CATSDLDSLAGERQYF. In DNA, the CDR3 is TGTGCCACCAGTGATTTGGACAGCTTAGCGGGGGAACGTCAGTACTTC.

As for this clonotype: At one boundary the junction diverges from the germline segment, which might be a read error. This rearrangement joins TRBV7-9 to TRBJ2-2; D gene ambiguous. The CDR3 runs to 19 residues. CDR1 and CDR2 from the germline V gene are SEHNR and FQNEAQ (reference sequence). As DNA, the CDR3 is TGTGCCATCAGCTTTCGCCCGTTCCGGCAGAACGCGAACACCGGGGAGCTGTTTTTT. Translating gives CAISFRPFRQNANTGELFF.

The rearrangement uses TRBV10-3 and TRBJ1-5, with D possibly being TRBD1 (5 bases). The CDR3 length is 13 residues. Germline V CDR1 and CDR2: ENHRY, SYGVKD. V gave up 5 bases and J gave up 3 bases, with 8 bases separating them. The CDR3 DNA sequence: TGTGCCATCAGTCTGGACACCAATCAGCCCCAGCATTTT. Amino acids: CAISLDTNQPQHF.

The table lists this clonotype with a few counts. This rearrangement joins TRBV7-2 to TRBJ1-2; D may be TRBD1 (6 bases). This CDR3 region has 14 residues. V lost 3 bases and J 4 bases, leaving 12 bases between the germline ends. CDR1 and CDR2 (germline): SGHTA, FQGNSA. DNA of the CDR3: TGTGCCAGCAGCTTGGGGGGCCGTGGCTATGGCTACACCTTC. Protein product: CASSLGGRGYGYTF.

The V and J genes are TRBV27 and TRBJ2-1; possible D gene TRBD1, 5 bases. Trimming shortened V by 11 bases and J by 2 bases, and 19 bases separated the two germline ends. The CDR3 covers 15 residues. The germline V gene encodes CDR1 MNHEY and CDR2 SMNVEV (reference sequence). CDR3 sequence (DNA): TGTGCCGGCTCCGTCTCGGTGGGGCCCTACAATGAGCAGTTCTTC. This codes for CAGSVSVGPYNEQFF.

This chain links TRBV5-1 with TRBJ2-5; D unclear. Germline V CDR1 and CDR2: SGHRS, YFSETQ. V lost 4 bases and J 5 bases, leaving 9 bases between the germline ends. CDR3 length equals 12 residues. CDR3 coding DNA: TGCGCCAGCAGCCGAGCGTTGGAGACCCAGTACTTC. This translates into CASSRALETQYF.

J is TRBJ2-7 and V is TRBV29-1; the match to TRBD2 covers 7 bases. With 5 bases clipped from V and 0 bases from J, the junction kept 4 bases outside the gene matches. From germline, CDR1 is SQVTM and CDR2 ANQGSEA. This CDR3 region has 13 residues. The CDR3 is CSVPGDYSYEQYF. DNA of the CDR3: TGCAGCGTTCCGGGGGACTACTCCTACGAGCAGTACTTC.

This clonotype was found once. This rearrangement joins TRBV25-1 to TRBJ2-5; no definite D call. TRBJ2-7 explains the end of the DNA better; the J call may be wrong. Germline V CDR1 and CDR2: MGHDK, SYGVNS. The CDR3 consists of 12 residues. The CDR3 region has the DNA TGTGCCAGCAGTGAAGGCCTGGTCGAGCAGTACTTC. Translated, it gives CASSEGLVEQYF.

Here the CDR3 reads CASSWGQDVRRGYTF. In DNA form, the CDR3 reads TGTGCCAGCAGTTGGGGACAGGATGTGAGGAGAGGCTACACCTTC. The V call is TRBV28, the J call TRBJ1-2, with 8 bases fitting TRBD1. Germline V gene data show CDR1 as MDHEN and CDR2 as SYDVKM. The CDR3 loop spans 15 amino acids. J gave up 8 bases and V 4 bases, and 12 bases lay outside the gene matches.

The chain links TRBV20-1 to TRBJ2-7; TRBD2 agrees at 10 bases. Germline V gene data show CDR1 as DFQATT and CDR2 as SNEGSKA (reference sequence). The CDR3 contains 15 residues. Unmatched junction bases numbered 5, after V lost 1 base and J lost 2 bases. This chain's CDR3 is CSARAGSGGTYEQYF. In DNA, the CDR3 is TGCAGTGCTAGAGCCGGTAGCGGGGGGACCTACGAGCAGTACTTC.

The rearrangement links TRBV9 to TRBJ2-4, with no clear D. The J call may not be correct, given that the DNA end is closer to TRBJ2-7. CDR3 size: 14 residues. The germline V gene encodes CDR1 SGDLS and CDR2 YYNGEE. CDR3 protein: CASSVVDGSYEQYF. The CDR3 DNA sequence: TGTGCCAGCAGCGTAGTTGACGGATCCTACGAGCAGTACTTC.